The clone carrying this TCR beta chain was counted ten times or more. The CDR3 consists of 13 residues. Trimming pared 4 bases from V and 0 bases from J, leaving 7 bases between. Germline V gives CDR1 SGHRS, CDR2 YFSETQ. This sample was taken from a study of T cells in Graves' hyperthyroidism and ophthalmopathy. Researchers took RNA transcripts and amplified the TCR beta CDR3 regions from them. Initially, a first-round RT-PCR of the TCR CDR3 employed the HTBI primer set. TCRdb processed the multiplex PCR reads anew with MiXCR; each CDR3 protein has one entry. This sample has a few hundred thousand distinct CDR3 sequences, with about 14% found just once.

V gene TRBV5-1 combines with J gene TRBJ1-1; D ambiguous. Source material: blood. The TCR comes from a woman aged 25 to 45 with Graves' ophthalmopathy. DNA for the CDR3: TGCGCCAGCAGCCCACGGATGAACACTGAAGCTTTCTTT. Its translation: CASSPRMNTEAFF.